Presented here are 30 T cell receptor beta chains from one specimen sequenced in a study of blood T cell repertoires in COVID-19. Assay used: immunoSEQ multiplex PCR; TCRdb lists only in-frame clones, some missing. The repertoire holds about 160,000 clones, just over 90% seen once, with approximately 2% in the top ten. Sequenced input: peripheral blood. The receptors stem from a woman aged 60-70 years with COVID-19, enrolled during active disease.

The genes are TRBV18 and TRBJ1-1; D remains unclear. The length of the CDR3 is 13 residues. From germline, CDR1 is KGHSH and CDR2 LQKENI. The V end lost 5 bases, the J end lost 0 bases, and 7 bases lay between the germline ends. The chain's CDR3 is CASSTQVNTEAFF. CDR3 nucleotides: TGTGCCAGCTCAACTCAGGTGAACACTGAAGCTTTCTTT.

The chain's CDR3 is CASSLPERGMSTDTQYF. The CDR3 nucleotides read TGTGCCAGCAGCTTGCCGGAGCGGGGGATGAGCACAGATACGCAGTATTTT. The rearrangement links TRBV5-4 to TRBJ2-3, with 8 bases aligning to TRBD2. V lost 1 base, J lost 0 bases, and 7 bases stayed unmatched. CDR1 and CDR2 (germline): SGHNT, YYREEE (reference sequence). This CDR3 is built from 17 residues.

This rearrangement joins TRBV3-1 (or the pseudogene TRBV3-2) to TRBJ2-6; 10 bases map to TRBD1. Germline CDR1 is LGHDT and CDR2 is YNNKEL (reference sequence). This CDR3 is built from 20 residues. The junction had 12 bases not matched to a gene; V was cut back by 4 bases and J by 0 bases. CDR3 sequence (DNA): TGTGCCAGCAGCCCCACATTAACGTGGACAGGGGGCTCTGGGGCCAACGTCCTGACTTTC. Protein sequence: CASSPTLTWTGGSGANVLTF.

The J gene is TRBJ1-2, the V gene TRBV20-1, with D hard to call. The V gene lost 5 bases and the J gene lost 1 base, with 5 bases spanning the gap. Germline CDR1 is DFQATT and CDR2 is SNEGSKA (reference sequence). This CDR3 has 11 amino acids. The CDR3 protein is CSAPNNYGYTF. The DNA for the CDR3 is TGCAGTGCTCCTAATAACTATGGCTACACCTTC.

CDR3 coding DNA: TGTGCCAGCAGCTTAGATCAGGGGGCGTTTGGCTACACCTTC. Protein: CASSLDQGAFGYTF. The J gene is TRBJ1-2, the V gene TRBV7-2; 8 bases match TRBD1. This CDR3 is built from 14 residues. With 1 base clipped from V and 7 bases from J, the junction kept 5 bases outside the gene matches. Germline-derived CDR1 and CDR2 are SGHTA and FQGNSA.

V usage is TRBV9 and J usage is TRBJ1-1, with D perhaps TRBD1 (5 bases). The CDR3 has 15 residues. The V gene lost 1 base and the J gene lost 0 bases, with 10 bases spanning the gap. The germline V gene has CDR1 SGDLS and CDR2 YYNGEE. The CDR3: CASSVSGGLNTEAFF. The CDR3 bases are TGTGCCAGCAGCGTAAGTGGGGGGTTGAACACTGAAGCTTTCTTT.

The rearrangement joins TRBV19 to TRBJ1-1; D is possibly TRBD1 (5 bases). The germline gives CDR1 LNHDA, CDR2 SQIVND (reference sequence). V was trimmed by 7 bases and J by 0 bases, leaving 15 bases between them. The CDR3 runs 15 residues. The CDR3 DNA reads TGTGCCAGTACCGACTTAGGGGTCGTGAACACTGAAGCTTTCTTT. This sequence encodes CASTDLGVVNTEAFF.

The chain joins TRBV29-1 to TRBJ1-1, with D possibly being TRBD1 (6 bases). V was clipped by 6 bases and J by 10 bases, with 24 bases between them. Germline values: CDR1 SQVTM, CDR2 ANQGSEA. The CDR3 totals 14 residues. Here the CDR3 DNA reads TGCAGCGTCCGAGCTGGGACATCCGGGTGGGGAGCTTTCTTT. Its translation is CSVRAGTSGWGAFF.

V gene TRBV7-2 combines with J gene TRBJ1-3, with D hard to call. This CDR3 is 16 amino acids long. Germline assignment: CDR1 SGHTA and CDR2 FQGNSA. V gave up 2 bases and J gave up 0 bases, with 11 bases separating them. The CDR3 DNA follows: TGTGCCAGCAGCTTATCCGGGATCCTCTCTGGAAACACCATATATTTT. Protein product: CASSLSGILSGNTIYF.

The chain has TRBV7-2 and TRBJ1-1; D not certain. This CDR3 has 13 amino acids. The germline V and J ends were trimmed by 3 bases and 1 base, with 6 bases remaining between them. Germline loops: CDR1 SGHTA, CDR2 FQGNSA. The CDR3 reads CASSFTENTEAFF. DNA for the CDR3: TGTGCCAGCAGCTTCACAGAGAACACTGAAGCTTTCTTT.

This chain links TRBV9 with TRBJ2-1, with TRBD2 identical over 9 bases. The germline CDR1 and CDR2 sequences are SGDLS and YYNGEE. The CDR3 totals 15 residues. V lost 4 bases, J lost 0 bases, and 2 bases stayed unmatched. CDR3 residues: CASSLSGGSYNEQFF. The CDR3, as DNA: TGTGCCAGCAGCCTTAGCGGGGGCTCCTACAATGAGCAGTTCTTC.

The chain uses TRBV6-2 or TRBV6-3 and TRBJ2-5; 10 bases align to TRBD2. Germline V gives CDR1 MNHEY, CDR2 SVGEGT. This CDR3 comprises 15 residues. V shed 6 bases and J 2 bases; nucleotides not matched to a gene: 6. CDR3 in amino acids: CASSRGTSEQETQYF. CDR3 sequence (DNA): TGTGCCAGCAGCCGCGGGACTAGCGAGCAAGAGACCCAGTACTTC.

This CDR3 is CASSQAGTGGGYGYTF. The DNA for the CDR3 is TGTGCCAGCAGCCAAGCCGGGACAGGGGGCGGCTATGGCTACACCTTC. The chain employs TRBV3-1 (or the pseudogene TRBV3-2) and TRBJ1-2; 12 bases are shared with TRBD1. V was pared by 1 base and J by 4 bases, with 4 bases of the junction left unmatched. This CDR3 has 16 residues. Germline V gene sequence: CDR1 LGHDT, CDR2 YNNKEL (reference sequence).

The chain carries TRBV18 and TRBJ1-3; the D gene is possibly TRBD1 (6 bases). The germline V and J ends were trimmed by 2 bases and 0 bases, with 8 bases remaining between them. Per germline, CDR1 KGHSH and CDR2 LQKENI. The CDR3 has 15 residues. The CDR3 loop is CASSPGGLSGNTIYF. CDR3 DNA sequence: TGTGCCAGCTCACCAGGGGGCCTCTCTGGAAACACCATATATTTT.

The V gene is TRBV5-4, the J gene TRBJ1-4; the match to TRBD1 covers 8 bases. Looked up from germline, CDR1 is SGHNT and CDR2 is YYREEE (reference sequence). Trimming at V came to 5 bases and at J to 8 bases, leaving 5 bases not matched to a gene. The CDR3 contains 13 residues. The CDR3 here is CASRLGQGEKLFF. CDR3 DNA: TGTGCCAGCAGATTAGGACAGGGCGAAAAACTGTTTTTT. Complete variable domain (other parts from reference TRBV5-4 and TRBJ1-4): ETGVTQSPTHLIKTRGQQVTLRCSSQSGHNTVSWYQQALGQGPQFIFQYYREEENGRGNFPPRFSGLQFPNYSSELNVNALELDDSALYLCASRLGQGEKLFFGSGTQLSVL.

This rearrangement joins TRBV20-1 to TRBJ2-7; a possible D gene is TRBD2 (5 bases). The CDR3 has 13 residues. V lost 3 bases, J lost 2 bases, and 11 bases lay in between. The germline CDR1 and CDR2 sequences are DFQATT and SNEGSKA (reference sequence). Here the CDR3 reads CSASITRPYEQYF. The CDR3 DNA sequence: TGCAGTGCTAGTATCACTAGACCCTACGAGCAGTACTTC.

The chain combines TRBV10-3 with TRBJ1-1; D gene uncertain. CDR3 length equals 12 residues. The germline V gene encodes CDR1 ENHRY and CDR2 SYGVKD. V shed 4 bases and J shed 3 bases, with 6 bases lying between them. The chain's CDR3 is CAISGADTEAFF. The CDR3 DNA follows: TGTGCCATCAGTGGCGCTGACACTGAAGCTTTCTTT.

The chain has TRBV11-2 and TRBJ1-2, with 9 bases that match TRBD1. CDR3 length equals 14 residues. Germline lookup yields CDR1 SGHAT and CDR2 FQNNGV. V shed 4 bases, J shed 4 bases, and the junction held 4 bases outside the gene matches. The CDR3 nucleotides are TGTGCCAGCAGCTCGATGACAGGGGGCTATGGCTACACCTTC. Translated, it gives CASSSMTGGYGYTF. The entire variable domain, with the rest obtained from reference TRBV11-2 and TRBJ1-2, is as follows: EAGVAQSPRYKIIEKRQSVAFWCNPISGHATLYWYQQILGQGPKLLIQFQNNGVVDDSQLPKDRFSAERLKGVDSTLKIQPAKLEDSAVYLCASSSMTGGYGYTFGSGTRLTVV.

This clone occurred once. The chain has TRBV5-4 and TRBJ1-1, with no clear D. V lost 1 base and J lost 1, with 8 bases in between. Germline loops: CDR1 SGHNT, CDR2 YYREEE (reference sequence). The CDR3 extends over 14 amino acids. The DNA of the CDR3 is TGTGCCAGCAGCTTGAGAGGGAGGAACACTGAAGCTTTCTTT. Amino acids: CASSLRGRNTEAFF. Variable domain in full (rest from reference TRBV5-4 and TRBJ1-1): ETGVTQSPTHLIKTRGQQVTLRCSSQSGHNTVSWYQQALGQGPQFIFQYYREEENGRGNFPPRFSGLQFPNYSSELNVNALELDDSALYLCASSLRGRNTEAFFGQGTRLTVV.

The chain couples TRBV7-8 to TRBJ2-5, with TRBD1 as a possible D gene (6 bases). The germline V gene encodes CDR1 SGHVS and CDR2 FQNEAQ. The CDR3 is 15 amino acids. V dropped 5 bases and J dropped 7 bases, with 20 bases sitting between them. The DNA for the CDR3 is TGTGCCAGCAGCCCCCCGACAGGAGCCTTTTGGACCCAGTACTTC. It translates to CASSPPTGAFWTQYF.

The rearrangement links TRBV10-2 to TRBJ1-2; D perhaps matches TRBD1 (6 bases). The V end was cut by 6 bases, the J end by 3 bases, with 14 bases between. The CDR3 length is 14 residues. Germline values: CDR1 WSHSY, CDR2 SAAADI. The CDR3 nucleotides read TGCGCCAGCAGACCCCCGGGACAAGACTATGGCTACACCTTC. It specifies CASRPPGQDYGYTF.

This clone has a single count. CDR3 bases: TGTGCCAGCAGGCAAAGCGGGACAGGGCATTATCAGCCCCAGCATTTT. It is translated as CASRQSGTGHYQPQHF. The rearrangement joins TRBV2 to TRBJ1-5; 9 bases are a match to TRBD1. This CDR3 contains 16 residues. The germline CDR1 and CDR2 sequences are SNHLY and FYNNEI. V lost 6 bases to trimming and J lost 5 bases; unmatched junction nucleotides: 11.

This CDR3 reads CASSYEGAHYGYTF. In nucleotides, the CDR3 is TGTGCCAGCAGTTACGAGGGGGCCCACTATGGCTACACCTTC. The genes are TRBV6-2 or TRBV6-3 and TRBJ1-2; TRBD1 matches 7 bases. Trimming at V came to 2 bases and at J to 3 bases, leaving 3 bases not matched to a gene. There are 14 residues in the CDR3. Germline CDR1 is MNHEY and CDR2 is SVGEGT.

The CDR3 nucleotides are TGTGCCAGCAGCGTAACAGGGACGGGTAGCACAGATACGCAGTATTTT. Translated, it gives CASSVTGTGSTDTQYF. The J gene is TRBJ2-3, the V gene TRBV9, with a weak D call TRBD1 (6 bases). V was trimmed by 1 base and J by 0 bases, leaving 12 bases between them. In germline, CDR1 is SGDLS, CDR2 YYNGEE. The CDR3 is 16 residues long.

CDR3 residues: CASSIVAGTRAETQYF. The CDR3 coding sequence is TGTGCCAGTAGTATAGTCGCAGGGACTAGGGCGGAGACCCAGTACTTC. The chain links TRBV19 to TRBJ2-5, with TRBD2 matching 8 bases. Germline V gene sequence: CDR1 LNHDA, CDR2 SQIVND (reference sequence). J lost 5 bases, V lost 1 base, and 9 bases had no gene match. CDR3 length: 16 residues.

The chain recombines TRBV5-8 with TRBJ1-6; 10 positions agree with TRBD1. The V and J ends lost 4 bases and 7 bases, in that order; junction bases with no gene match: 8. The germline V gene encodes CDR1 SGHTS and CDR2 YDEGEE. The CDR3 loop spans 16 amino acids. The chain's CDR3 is CASSDGTGVSNSPLHF. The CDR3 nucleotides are TGTGCCAGCAGCGACGGGACAGGGGTTTCAAATTCACCCCTCCACTTT.

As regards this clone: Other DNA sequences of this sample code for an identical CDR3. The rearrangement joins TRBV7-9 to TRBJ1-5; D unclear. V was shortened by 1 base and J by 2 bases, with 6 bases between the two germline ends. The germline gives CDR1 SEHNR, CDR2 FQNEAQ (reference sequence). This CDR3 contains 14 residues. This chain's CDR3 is CASSLGQGNQPQHF. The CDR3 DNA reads TGTGCCAGCAGCTTAGGTCAGGGCAATCAGCCCCAGCATTTT.

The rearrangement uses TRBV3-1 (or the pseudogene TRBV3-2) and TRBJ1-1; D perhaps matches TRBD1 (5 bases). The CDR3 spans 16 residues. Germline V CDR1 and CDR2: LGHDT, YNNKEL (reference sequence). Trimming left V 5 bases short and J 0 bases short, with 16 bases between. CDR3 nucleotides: TGTGCCAGCAGCGCAGTCCTGACAGCCCTGAACACTGAAGCTTTCTTT. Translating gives CASSAVLTALNTEAFF.

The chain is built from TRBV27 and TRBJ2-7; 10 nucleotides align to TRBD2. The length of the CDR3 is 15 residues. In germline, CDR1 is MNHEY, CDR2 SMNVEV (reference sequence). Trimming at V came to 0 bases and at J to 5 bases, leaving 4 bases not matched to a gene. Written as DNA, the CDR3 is TGTGCCAGCAGTTTATCGGGACTAGCGATCAACGAGCAGTACTTC. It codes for CASSLSGLAINEQYF.

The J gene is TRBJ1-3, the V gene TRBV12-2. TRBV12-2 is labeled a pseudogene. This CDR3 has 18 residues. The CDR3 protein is CASRLSRRGKLLGNTIYF. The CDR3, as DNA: TGTGCAAGTCGCCTTAGTCGTAGAGGGAAACTCTTGGGAAACACCATATATTTT.